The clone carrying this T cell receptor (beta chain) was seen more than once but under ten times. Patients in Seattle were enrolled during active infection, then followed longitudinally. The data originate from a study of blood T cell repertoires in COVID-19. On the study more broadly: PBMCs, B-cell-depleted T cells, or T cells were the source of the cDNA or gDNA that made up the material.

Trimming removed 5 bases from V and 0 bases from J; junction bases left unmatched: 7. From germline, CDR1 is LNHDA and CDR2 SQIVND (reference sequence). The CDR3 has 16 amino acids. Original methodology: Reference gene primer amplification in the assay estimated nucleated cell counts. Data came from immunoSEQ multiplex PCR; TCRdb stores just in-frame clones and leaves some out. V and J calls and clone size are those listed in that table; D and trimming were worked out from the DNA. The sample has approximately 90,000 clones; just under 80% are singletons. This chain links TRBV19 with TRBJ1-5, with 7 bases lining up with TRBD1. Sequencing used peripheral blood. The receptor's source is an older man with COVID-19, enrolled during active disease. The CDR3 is CASSLETGHSNQPQHF. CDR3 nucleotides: TGTGCCAGTAGTCTCGAGACAGGGCATAGCAATCAGCCCCAGCATTTT.